This record concerns one T cell receptor beta chain sequence. The germline CDR1 and CDR2 sequences are LNHDA and SQIVND (reference sequence). This CDR3 spans 13 amino acids. The V end lost 2 bases, the J end lost 5 bases, and 9 bases lay between the germline ends. The data stem from a study of T-cell memory formation after mild COVID-19. Each CDR3 protein gets one entry after TCRdb re-called the 5' RACE reads with MiXCR. The sample has 400,000 or so distinct CDR3 sequences, around 20% seen once. The chain carries TRBV19 and TRBJ1-1; D is uncertain. This clonotype was sampled from an adult woman who had mild COVID-19 (a few samples of this study predate the infection). Cell type and time point are not known. The specimen sequenced was PBMCs or a T cell subset sorted from them (not recorded which). The CDR3 region is CASSISPRTEAFF. As DNA, the CDR3 is TGTGCCAGTAGTATATCACCTCGGACTGAAGCTTTCTTT. Filled out from reference TRBV19 and TRBJ1-1, the complete variable domain reads DGGITQSPKYLFRKEGQNVTLSCEQNLNHDAMYWYRQDPGQGLRLIYYSQIVNDFQKGDIAEGYSVSREKKESFPLTVTSAQKNPTAFYLCASSISPRTEAFFGQGTRLTVV.